This T cell receptor beta chain was sequenced for a study of T cell responses to AZD1222 COVID-19 vaccine. Findings of the study overall: The reported proportion of spike-specific TCRs targeting unmutated variant regions was nearly half. Increased Spike-specific TCR breadth and depth were observed after two AZD1222 doses. Donors were mostly white British, more females; clonal diversity possibly underestimated. Distributed over spike, vaccine-associated CD4 TCRs predominated at 160-218 and 743-854.

Trimming took off 3 bases at V and 5 bases at J, with 8 bases between the two ends. CDR1 SGHVS and CDR2 FQNEAQ come from the germline V gene. The CDR3 runs to 12 residues. TCRdb keeps only in-frame clones here, not all; method: immunoSEQ multiplex PCR. The data hold approximately 140,000 clones, with under 90% observed a single time. To note about this clone: As yet, its antigen is unknown.

The V and J genes are TRBV7-8 and TRBJ2-7; D possibly corresponds to TRBD2 (5 bases). This clonotype was sampled from an adult who received the AZD1222 COVID-19 vaccine. The source material was peripheral blood, sampled 28 days after the second AZD1222 dose. CDR3 region: CASSLFGDEQYV. The CDR3 DNA is TGTGCCAGCAGCTTGTTCGGGGACGAGCAGTACGTC.